This passage covers 10 T cell receptor beta chains from one sample sequenced in a study of blood T cell repertoires in COVID-19. Data came from immunoSEQ multiplex PCR; TCRdb stores just in-frame clones and leaves some out. The repertoire includes a few hundred thousand clones, about 81% of them detected once, and around a tenth sits in the top ten. The sequenced sample was PBMCs or T cells enriched from blood (not recorded which). These receptors were collected from a man between 40 and 49 years old who had recovered from COVID-19.

V is TRBV10-3 and J is TRBJ2-1; 8 bases line up with TRBD2. Germline values: CDR1 ENHRY, CDR2 SYGVKD. J was trimmed by 7 bases and V by 10 bases; bases with no gene match: 15. This CDR3 spans 15 amino acids. The CDR3 here is CATKGDGRAGNEQFF. In nucleotides, the CDR3 is TGTGCCACTAAGGGAGACGGGAGGGCCGGTAATGAGCAGTTCTTC.

This clone appeared a single time. The chain has TRBV7-8 and TRBJ1-1; 7 positions match TRBD1. The J segment lost 0 bases and the V segment lost 5 bases, leaving 9 bases of the junction unmatched. The CDR3 runs 16 residues. Germline V lookup: CDR1 SGHVS, CDR2 FQNEAQ. The chain's CDR3 is CASSARQGTMNTEAFF. CDR3 bases: TGTGCCAGCAGCGCCAGACAGGGAACTATGAACACTGAAGCTTTCTTT.

CDR3 coding DNA: TGTGCCAGCAGCCTCCTGGCGGGACAGGGGCGAAGTGAGCAGTTCTTC. This sequence encodes CASSLLAGQGRSEQFF. This chain connects TRBV7-7 to TRBJ2-1; 10 bases line up with TRBD1. Germline V gives CDR1 SSHAT, CDR2 FNYEAQ (reference sequence). This CDR3 has 16 amino acids. Trimming removed 5 bases from V and 9 bases from J; junction bases left unmatched: 13.

The CDR3 DNA follows: TGTGCCAGCAGCCAAGGGACAGCACATGGCTACACCTTC. Its translation is CASSQGTAHGYTF. J is TRBJ1-2 and V is TRBV9, with TRBD1 matching 7 bases. Trimming at V came to 4 bases and at J to 6 bases, leaving 6 bases not matched to a gene. CDR1 and CDR2 (germline): SGDLS, YYNGEE. This CDR3 is built from 13 residues. Together with reference TRBV9 and TRBJ1-2, the CDR3 gives the full variable domain: DSGVTQTPKHLITATGQRVTLRCSPRSGDLSVYWYQQSLDQGLQFLIQYYNGEERAKGNILERFSAQQFPDLHSELNLSSLELGDSALYFCASSQGTAHGYTFGSGTRLTVV.

CDR3 nucleotide sequence: TGTGCCAGCAGCGAGGAGGGGGCAAAAAACACCATATATTTT. As protein: CASSEEGAKNTIYF. The V and J genes are TRBV9 and TRBJ1-3; 7 nucleotides line up with TRBD1. Unmatched junction bases numbered 6, after V lost 3 bases and J lost 6 bases. This CDR3 is built from 14 residues. The V gene's germline CDR1 is SGDLS and CDR2 YYNGEE. The variable domain in full, completed from reference TRBV9 and TRBJ1-3, reads DSGVTQTPKHLITATGQRVTLRCSPRSGDLSVYWYQQSLDQGLQFLIQYYNGEERAKGNILERFSAQQFPDLHSELNLSSLELGDSALYFCASSEEGAKNTIYFGEGSWLTVV.

V is TRBV29-1 and J is TRBJ2-3, with 8 positions matching TRBD2. This CDR3 has 15 residues. Trimming at V came to 5 bases and at J to 2 bases, leaving 9 bases not matched to a gene. Germline values: CDR1 SQVTM, CDR2 ANQGSEA. CDR3 sequence: CSVIGGTRPTDTQYF. For the CDR3, the DNA is TGCAGCGTTATAGGGGGGACTAGGCCCACAGATACGCAGTATTTT.

The chain uses TRBV11-3 and TRBJ1-6; D unclear. Germline CDR1 is SGHNT and CDR2 is YENEEA. CDR3 length: 13 residues. Between the trimmed V and J ends, which lost 4 bases and 9 bases, there was a span of 10 bases. CDR3 DNA sequence: TGTGCCAGCAGCTGGAATGCAGGTTCACCCCTCCACTTT. Encoded protein: CASSWNAGSPLHF.

CDR3 nucleotide sequence: TGTGCCACCAGCAAAGGGGCTAACTCTGGAAACACCATATATTTT. It codes for CATSKGANSGNTIYF. The gene calls are TRBV15 and TRBJ1-3, with TRBD1 as a possible D gene (5 bases). V was clipped by 4 bases and J by 0 bases, with 10 bases between them. The CDR3 covers 15 residues. Germline CDR1 LNHNV, CDR2 YYDKDF (reference sequence).

The CDR3 region has the DNA TGTGCCAGCAGTCCCGGGGTCTACGAGCAGTACTTC. It encodes CASSPGVYEQYF. J is TRBJ2-7 and V is TRBV6-6; D might be TRBD2 (5 bases). With 5 bases removed from V and 3 bases from J, the gap between germline ends came to 8 bases. Germline V gene data show CDR1 as MNHNY and CDR2 as SVGAGI (reference sequence). The CDR3 is made up of 12 amino acids.

The gene calls are TRBV7-8 and TRBJ1-3; possible D gene TRBD1, 5 bases. V was pared by 6 bases and J by 6 bases, with 15 bases between. CDR1 SGHVS and CDR2 FQNEAQ come from the germline V gene. There are 14 residues in the CDR3. The CDR3 coding sequence is TGTGCCAGCAGGGCGGGGCTTGGTGCAAACACCATATATTTT. As protein: CASRAGLGANTIYF.